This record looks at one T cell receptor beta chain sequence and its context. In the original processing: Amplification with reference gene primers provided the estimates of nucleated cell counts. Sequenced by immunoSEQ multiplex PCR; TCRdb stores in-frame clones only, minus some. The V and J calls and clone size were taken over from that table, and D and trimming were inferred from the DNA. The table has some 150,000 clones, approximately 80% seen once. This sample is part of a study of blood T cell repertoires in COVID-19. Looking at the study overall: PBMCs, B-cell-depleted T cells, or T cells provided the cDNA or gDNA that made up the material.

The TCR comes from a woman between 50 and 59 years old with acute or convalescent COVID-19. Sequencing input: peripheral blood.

The CDR3 reads CASSLTGEETQYF. For the CDR3, the DNA is TGTGCCAGCAGCTTGACAGGGGAAGAGACCCAGTACTTC. This chain uses TRBV11-3 with TRBJ2-5; 8 bases fit TRBD1. Germline lookup yields CDR1 SGHNT and CDR2 YENEEA. The CDR3 totals 13 residues. J gave up 3 bases and V 3 bases, and 0 bases lay outside the gene matches.